This T cell receptor beta chain was captured in a study of T-cell reconstitution after alpha-beta-depleted transplantation in children. In this sample, this clonotype turned up many times. Unique molecular identifiers featured in how the TCRbeta library was prepared. MiXCR was run by TCRdb on the PCR reads, yielding one entry per CDR3 protein. The sample yields 440,000 or so distinct CDR3 sequences, roughly 11% seen once. The CDR3 covers 11 residues. V gave up 0 bases and J gave up 10 bases, with 6 bases separating them. Germline V gene sequence: CDR1 KGHSH, CDR2 LQKENI. The specimen was PBMCs from the stem cell graft donor, collected from the stem cell graft. The chain carries TRBV18 and TRBJ2-5, with D maybe TRBD2 (6 bases). The clonotype comes from a human donor who donated a stem cell graft to a child with acute myeloid leukemia. The CDR3 sequence: CASSPPGGQYF. The CDR3 nucleotides are TGTGCCAGCTCACCACCGGGGGGCCAGTACTTC. Full variable domain (outside the CDR3, taken from reference TRBV18 and TRBJ2-5): NAGVMQNPRHLVRRRGQEARLRCSPMKGHSHVYWYRQLPEEGLKFMVYLQKENIIDESGMPKERFSAEFPKEGPSILRIQQVVRGDSAAYFCASSPPGGQYFGPGTRLLVL.